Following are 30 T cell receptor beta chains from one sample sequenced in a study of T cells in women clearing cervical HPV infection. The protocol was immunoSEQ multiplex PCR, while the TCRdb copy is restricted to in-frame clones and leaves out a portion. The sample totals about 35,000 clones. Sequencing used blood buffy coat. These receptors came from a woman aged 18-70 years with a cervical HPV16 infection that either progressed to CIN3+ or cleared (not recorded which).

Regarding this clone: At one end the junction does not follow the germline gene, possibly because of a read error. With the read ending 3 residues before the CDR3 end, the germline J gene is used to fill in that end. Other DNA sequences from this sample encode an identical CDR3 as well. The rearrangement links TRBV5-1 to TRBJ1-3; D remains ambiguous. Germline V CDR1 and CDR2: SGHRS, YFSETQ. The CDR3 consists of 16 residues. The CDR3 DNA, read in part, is TGCGCCAGCAGCCCTAGTCCTTTAAGCTCTGGAAACACA. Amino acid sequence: CASSPSPLSSGNT. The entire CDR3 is CASSPSPLSSGNTIYF.

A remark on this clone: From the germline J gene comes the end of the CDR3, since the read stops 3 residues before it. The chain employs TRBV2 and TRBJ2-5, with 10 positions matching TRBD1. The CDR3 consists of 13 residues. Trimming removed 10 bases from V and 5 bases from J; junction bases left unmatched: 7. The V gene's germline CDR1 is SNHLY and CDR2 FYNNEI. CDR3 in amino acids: CATGTGAPETQYF. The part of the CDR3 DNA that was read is TGTGCCACCGGGACAGGGGCGCCTGAGACC.

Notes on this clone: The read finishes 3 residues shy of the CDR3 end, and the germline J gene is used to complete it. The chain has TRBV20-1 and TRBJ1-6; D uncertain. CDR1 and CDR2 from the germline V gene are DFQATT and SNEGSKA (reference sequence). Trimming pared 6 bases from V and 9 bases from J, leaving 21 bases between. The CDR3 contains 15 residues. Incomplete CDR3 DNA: TGCAGTGCCCCAATAAAAGACTTATACCGTTCACCC. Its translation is CSAPIKDLYRSP. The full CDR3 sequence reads CSAPIKDLYRSPLHF.

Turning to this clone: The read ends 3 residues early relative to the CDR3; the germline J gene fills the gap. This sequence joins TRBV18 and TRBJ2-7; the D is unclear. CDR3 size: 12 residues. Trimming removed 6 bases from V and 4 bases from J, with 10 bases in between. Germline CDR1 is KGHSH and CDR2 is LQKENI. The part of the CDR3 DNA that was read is TGTGCCAGCTCCCTCCAGAGTTACGAG. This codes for CASSLQSYE. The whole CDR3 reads CASSLQSYEQYF.

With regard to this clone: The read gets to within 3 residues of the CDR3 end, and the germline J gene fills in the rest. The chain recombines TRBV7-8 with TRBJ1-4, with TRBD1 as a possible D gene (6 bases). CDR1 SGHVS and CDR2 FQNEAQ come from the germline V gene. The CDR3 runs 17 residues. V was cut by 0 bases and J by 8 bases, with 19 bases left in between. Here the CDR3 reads CASSLAYRVGPSEKLFF. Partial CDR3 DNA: TGTGCCAGCAGCTTAGCATACAGGGTGGGGCCATCAGAAAAA.

The sequenced CDR3 bases are TGTGCCATCAGTGAGGAGGGGACAGACACCGGGGAG. Its translation: CAISEEGTDTGE. The whole CDR3 reads CAISEEGTDTGELFF. The chain links TRBV10-3 to TRBJ2-2; 7 nucleotides agree with TRBD1. The read ends 3 residues shy of where the CDR3 ends; the end is completed using the germline J gene. CDR1 and CDR2 (germline): ENHRY, SYGVKD. This CDR3 has 15 amino acids. Trimming removed 2 bases from V and 3 bases from J; junction bases left unmatched: 3.

Partial CDR3 DNA: TGCAGTGCTAGTACGGTCAACCTTGCCGAG. This encodes CSASTVNLAE. The whole CDR3 protein is CSASTVNLAEQYF. The chain combines TRBV20-1 with TRBJ2-7; D remains unclear. From the germline J gene comes the end of the CDR3, since the read stops 3 residues before it. The V end lost 3 bases, the J end lost 6 bases, and 15 bases lay between the germline ends. Per the germline V gene, CDR1 is DFQATT and CDR2 is SNEGSKA (reference sequence). This CDR3 is 13 amino acids long.

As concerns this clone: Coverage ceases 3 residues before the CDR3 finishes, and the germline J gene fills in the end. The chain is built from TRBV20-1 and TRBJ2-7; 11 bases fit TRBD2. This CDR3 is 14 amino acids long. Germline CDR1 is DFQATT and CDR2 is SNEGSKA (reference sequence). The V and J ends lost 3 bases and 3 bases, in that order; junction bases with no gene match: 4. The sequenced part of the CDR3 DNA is TGCAGTGCTAGGGAGACTAGCGGGATCTACGAG. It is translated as CSARETSGIYE. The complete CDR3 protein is CSARETSGIYEQYF.

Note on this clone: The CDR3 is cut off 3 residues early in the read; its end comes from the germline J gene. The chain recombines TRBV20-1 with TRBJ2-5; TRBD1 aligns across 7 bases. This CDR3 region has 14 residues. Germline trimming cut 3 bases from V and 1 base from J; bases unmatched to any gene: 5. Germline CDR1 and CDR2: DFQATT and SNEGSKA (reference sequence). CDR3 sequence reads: CSARSPGGQETQYF. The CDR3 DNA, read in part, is TGCAGTGCTAGGAGTCCAGGGGGCCAAGAGACC.

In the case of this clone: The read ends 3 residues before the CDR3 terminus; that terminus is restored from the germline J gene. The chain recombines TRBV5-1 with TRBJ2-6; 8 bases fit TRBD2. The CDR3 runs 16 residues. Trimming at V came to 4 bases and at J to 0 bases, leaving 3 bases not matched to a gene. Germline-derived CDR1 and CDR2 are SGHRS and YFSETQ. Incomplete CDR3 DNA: TGCGCCAGCAGCCGCGGGACTAGCTCTGGGGCCAACGTC. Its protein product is CASSRGTSSGANV. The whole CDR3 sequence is CASSRGTSSGANVLTF.

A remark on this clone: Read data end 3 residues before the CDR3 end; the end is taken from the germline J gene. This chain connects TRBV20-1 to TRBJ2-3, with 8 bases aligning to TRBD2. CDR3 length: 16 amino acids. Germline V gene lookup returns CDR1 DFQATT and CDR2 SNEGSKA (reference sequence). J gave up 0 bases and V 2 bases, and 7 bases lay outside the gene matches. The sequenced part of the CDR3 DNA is TGCAGTGCTAGACTTTTCAGCGGGGGTAGCACAGATACG. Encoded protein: CSARLFSGGSTDT. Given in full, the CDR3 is CSARLFSGGSTDTQYF.

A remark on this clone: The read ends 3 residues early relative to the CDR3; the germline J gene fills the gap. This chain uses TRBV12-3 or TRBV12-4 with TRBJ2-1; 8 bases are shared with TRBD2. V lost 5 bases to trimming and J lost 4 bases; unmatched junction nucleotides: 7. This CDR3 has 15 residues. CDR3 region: CASSLRSSGYNEQFF. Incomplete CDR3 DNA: TGTGCCAGCAGTCTTAGGTCTAGCGGGTACAATGAG.

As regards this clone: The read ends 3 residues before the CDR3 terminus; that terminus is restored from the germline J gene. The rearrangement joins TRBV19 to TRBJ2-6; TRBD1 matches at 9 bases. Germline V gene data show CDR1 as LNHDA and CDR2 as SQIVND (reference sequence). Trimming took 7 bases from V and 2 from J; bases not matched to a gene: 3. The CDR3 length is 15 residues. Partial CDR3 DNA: TGTGCCAGTAATACAGGGGGCGCTGGGGCCAACGTC. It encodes CASNTGGAGANV. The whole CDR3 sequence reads CASNTGGAGANVLTF.

The CDR3 bases that were read are TGTGCCACGAGAGGGGAAGCCAATGAG. It encodes CATRGEANE. In full, the CDR3 is CATRGEANEQFF. The gene calls are TRBV24-1 and TRBJ2-1, with D perhaps matching TRBD1 or TRBD2 (5 bases each). From the germline J gene comes the end of the CDR3, since the read stops 3 residues before it. The ends were cut back, 10 bases at V and 6 bases at J, with 12 bases in the middle. The CDR3 covers 12 residues. Germline V CDR1 and CDR2: KGHDR, SFDVKD.

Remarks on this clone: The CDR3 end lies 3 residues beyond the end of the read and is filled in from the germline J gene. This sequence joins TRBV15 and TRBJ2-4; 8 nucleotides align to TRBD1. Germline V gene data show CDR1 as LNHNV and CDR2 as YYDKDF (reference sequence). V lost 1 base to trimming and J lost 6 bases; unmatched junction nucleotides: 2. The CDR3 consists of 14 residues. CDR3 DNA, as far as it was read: TGTGCCACCAGCAGAGGTGGACAGGGAAACATT. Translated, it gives CATSRGGQGNI. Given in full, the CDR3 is CATSRGGQGNIQYF.

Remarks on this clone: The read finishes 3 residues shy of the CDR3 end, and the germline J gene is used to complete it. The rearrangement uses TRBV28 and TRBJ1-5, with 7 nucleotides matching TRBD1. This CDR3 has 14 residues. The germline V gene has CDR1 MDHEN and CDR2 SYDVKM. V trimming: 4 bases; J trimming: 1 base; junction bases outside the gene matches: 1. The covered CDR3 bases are TGTGCCAGCAGTTCAGGGGGAAGCAATCAGCCC. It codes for CASSSGGSNQP. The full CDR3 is CASSSGGSNQPQHF.

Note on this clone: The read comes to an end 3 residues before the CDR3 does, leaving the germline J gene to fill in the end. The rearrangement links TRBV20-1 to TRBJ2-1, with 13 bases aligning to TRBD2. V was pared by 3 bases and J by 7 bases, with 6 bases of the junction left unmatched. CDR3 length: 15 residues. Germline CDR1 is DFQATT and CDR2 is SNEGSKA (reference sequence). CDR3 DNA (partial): TGCAGTGCTAGGCCGGGACTAGCGGGATCAAATGAG. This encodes CSARPGLAGSNE. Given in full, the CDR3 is CSARPGLAGSNEQFF.

This chain's CDR3 is CSASPQGANYGYTF. The part of the CDR3 DNA that was read is TGCAGTGCTAGCCCACAGGGGGCTAACTATGGC. This chain links TRBV20-1 with TRBJ1-2; TRBD1 aligns across 8 bases. The CDR3 end lies 3 residues beyond the end of the read and is filled in from the germline J gene. CDR3 size: 14 residues. Trimming took 3 bases from V and 0 from J; bases not matched to a gene: 3. The germline V gene encodes CDR1 DFQATT and CDR2 SNEGSKA (reference sequence).

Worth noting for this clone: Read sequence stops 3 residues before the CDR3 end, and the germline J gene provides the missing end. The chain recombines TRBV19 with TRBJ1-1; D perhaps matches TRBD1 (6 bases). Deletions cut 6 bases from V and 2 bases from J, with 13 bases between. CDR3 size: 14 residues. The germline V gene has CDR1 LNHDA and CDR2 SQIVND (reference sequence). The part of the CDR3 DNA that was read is TGTGCCAGTAGGCGGCCGGACAGCAACACTGAA. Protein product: CASRRPDSNTE. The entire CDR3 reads CASRRPDSNTEAFF.

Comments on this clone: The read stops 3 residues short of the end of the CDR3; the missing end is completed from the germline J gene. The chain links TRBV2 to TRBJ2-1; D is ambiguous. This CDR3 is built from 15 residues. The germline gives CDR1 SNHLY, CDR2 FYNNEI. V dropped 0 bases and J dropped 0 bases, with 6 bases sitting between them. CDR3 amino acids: CASSEAVGSYNEQFF. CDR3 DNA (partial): TGTGCCAGCAGTGAAGCCGTCGGCTCCTACAATGAG.

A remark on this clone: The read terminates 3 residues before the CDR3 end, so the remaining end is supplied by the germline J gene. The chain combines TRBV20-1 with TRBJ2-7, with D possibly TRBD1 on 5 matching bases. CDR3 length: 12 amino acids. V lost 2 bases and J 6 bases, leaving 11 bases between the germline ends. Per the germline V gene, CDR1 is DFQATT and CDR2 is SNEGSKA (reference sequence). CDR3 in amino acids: CSARTGSSEQYF. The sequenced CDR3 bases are TGCAGTGCTAGAACAGGTTCGAGCGAG.

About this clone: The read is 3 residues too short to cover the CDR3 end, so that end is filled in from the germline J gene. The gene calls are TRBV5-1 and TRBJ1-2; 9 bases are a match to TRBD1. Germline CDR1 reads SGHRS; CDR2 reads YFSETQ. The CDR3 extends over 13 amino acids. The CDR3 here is CASGLDRGEGYTF. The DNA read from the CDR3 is TGCGCCAGCGGACTGGACAGGGGCGAGGGC.

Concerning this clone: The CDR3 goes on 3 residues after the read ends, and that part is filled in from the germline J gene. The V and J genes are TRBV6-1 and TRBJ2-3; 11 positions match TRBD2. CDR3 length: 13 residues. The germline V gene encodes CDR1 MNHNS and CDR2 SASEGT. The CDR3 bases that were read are TGTGCCAGCAGTGGGGGACTAGCGGAGACG. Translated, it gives CASSGGLAET. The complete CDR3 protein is CASSGGLAETQYF.

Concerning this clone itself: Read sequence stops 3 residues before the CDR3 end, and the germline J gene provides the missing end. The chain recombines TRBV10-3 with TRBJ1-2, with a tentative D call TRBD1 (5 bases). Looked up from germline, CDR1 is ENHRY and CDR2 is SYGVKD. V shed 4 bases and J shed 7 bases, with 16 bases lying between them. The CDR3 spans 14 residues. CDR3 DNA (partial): TGTGCCATCAGTGTCGAAAGCAGGGTATCTGGC. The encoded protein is CAISVESRVSG. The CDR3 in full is CAISVESRVSGYTF.

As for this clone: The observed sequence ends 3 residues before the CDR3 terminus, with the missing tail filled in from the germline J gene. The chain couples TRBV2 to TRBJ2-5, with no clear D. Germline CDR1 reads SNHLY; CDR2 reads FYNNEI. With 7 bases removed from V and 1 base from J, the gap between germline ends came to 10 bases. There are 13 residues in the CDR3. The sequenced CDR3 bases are TGTGCCAGCATGTCGGGTTTCCAAGAGACC. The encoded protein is CASMSGFQET. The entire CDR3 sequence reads CASMSGFQETQYF.

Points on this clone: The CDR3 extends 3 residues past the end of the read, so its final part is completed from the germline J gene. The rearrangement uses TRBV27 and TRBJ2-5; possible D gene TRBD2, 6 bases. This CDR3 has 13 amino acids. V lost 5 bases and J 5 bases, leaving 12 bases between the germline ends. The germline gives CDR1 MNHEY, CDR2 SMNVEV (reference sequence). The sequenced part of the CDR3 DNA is TGTGCCAGCAGTCACCGGAGGGGCGAGACC. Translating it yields CASSHRRGET. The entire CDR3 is CASSHRRGETQYF.

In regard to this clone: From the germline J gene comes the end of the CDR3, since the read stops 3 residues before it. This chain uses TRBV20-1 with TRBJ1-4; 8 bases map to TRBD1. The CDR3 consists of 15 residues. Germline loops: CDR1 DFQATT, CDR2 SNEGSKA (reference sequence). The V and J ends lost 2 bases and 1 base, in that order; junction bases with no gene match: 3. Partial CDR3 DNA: TGCAGTGCTAGACACGGACAGGGAACTAATGAAAAA. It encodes CSARHGQGTNEK. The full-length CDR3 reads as CSARHGQGTNEKLFF.

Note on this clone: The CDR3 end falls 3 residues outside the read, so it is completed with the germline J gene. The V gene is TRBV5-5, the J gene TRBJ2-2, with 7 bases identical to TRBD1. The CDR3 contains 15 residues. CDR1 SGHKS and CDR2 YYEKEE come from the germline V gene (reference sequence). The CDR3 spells CASSLASGGYSPLFF. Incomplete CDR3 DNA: TGTGCCAGCAGCTTGGCTTCAGGGGGATATTCACCG.

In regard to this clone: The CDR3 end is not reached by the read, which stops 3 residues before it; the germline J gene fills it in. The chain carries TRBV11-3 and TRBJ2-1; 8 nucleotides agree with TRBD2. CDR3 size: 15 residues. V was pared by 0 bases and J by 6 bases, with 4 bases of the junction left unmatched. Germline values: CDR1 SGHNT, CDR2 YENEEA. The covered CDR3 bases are TGTGCCAGCAGCTTAGATCGTACTAGCGGCAATGAG. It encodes CASSLDRTSGNE. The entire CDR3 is CASSLDRTSGNEQFF. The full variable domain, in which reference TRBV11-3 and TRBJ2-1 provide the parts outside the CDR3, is EAGVVQSPRYKIIEKKQPVAFWCNPISGHNTLYWYLQNLGQGPELLIRYENEEAVDDSQLPKDRFSAERLKGVDSTLKIQPAELGDSAVYLCASSLDRTSGNEQFFGPGTRLTVL.

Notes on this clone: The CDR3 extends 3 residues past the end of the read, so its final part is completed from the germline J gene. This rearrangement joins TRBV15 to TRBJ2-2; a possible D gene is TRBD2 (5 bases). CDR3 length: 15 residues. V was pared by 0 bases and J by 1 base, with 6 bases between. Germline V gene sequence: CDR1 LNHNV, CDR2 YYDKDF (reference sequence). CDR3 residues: CATSRERVNTGELFF. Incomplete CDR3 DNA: TGTGCCACCAGCAGAGAGAGGGTGAACACCGGGGAG. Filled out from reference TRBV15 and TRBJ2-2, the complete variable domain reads DAMVIQNPRYQVTQFGKPVTLSCSQTLNHNVMYWYQQKSSQAPKLLFHYYDKDFNNEADTPDNFQSRRPNTSFCFLDIRSPGLGDTAMYLCATSRERVNTGELFFGEGSRLTVL.